This TCR beta chain was sequenced in a study of early T cells in non-severe SARS-CoV-2 infection. For the study at large: Unsorted whole-blood RNA was sequenced in bulk, leaving chains unpaired.

The CDR3 loop spans 13 amino acids. V gave up 6 bases and J gave up 2 bases; unmatched junction bases: 4. Unique molecular identifiers were added to individual cDNA molecules. TCRdb re-analysed the 5' RACE reads in MiXCR, keeping a single row per CDR3 protein. This table holds 45,000 to 60,000 distinct CDR3 sequences, under 9% found once. This specimen consisted of whole blood, obtained at baseline. This sequence joins TRBV12-3 or TRBV12-4 and TRBJ2-7, with TRBD1 matching 7 bases. This sequence originates from an adult who was a healthcare worker with PCR-confirmed SARS-CoV-2 infection or an uninfected control (not recorded which). CDR3 amino acids: CASSRQGPYEQYF. The CDR3 DNA reads as TGTGCCAGCAGCCGACAGGGCCCCTACGAGCAGTACTTC.